This TCR beta chain was documented in a study of T-cell reconstitution after alpha-beta-depleted transplantation in children. This sample's TCRbeta library carried unique molecular identifier barcodes. TCRdb re-derived calls from the PCR reads in MiXCR, one entry per CDR3 protein. This sample has 190,000 or so distinct CDR3 sequences; approximately 7% occur once, and the top ten carry more than 2.5%. This clonotype has just a few counts. This clonotype was sampled from a human donor who donated a stem cell graft to a child with Wiskott-Aldrich syndrome. Sequences were derived from PBMCs from the stem cell graft donor, sampled from the stem cell graft.

The CDR3 DNA reads as TGTGCCAGCAGCCCCCGACAGGGGGGAGAGACCCAGTACTTC. It is translated as CASSPRQGGETQYF. This chain connects TRBV9 to TRBJ2-5; 9 bases map to TRBD1. Germline V gene lookup returns CDR1 SGDLS and CDR2 YYNGEE. The CDR3 has 14 amino acids. With V trimmed by 4 bases and J by 4 bases, 5 bases remained unmatched. Based on the CDR3 plus reference TRBV9 and TRBJ2-5, the full variable domain is DSGVTQTPKHLITATGQRVTLRCSPRSGDLSVYWYQQSLDQGLQFLIQYYNGEERAKGNILERFSAQQFPDLHSELNLSSLELGDSALYFCASSPRQGGETQYFGPGTRLLVL.